Listed below are T cell receptor beta chains from one sample, sequenced in a study of OX40 agonist ivuxolimab in advanced cancers. The data were produced by immunoSEQ multiplex PCR, yet TCRdb's version contains in-frame clones alone and is incomplete. This table has 57,000 or so clones, 80% to 85% appearing once. The material was CD4+ or CD8+ T cells sorted from blood, obtained in a trial of the OX40 agonist ivuxolimab. These receptor sequences come from an adult with an advanced solid tumor such as melanoma, head and neck, liver or kidney cancer. CDR3s include the opening cysteine and the closing phenylalanine or tryptophan.

j_gene: TRBJ2-3; v_gene: TRBV28; CDR3aa: CATGGWGQGSEDTQYF
j_gene: .; v_gene: TRBV19; CDR3aa: CASSIVIWGQPYEQYF
j_gene: TRBJ2-7; v_gene: TRBV10-3; CDR3aa: CAISESPGANEQYF
j_gene: TRBJ2-3; v_gene: TRBV25-1; CDR3aa: CASSEVGTRTDTQYF
j_gene: TRBJ2-5; v_gene: TRBV19; CDR3aa: CASSGTGEETQYF
j_gene: TRBJ1-1; v_gene: TRBV5-4; CDR3aa: CASSLDNSGTEAFF
j_gene: TRBJ2-7; v_gene: TRBV7-8; CDR3aa: CASSLQDAQVYEQYF
j_gene: TRBJ1-1; v_gene: TRBV29-1; CDR3aa: CSVQIEMNTEAFF
j_gene: TRBJ2-5; v_gene: TRBV6-5; CDR3aa: CASSYSPQGAPRTQYF
j_gene: TRBJ2-3; v_gene: TRBV28; CDR3aa: CASSLGLASTDTQYF
j_gene: TRBJ1-5; v_gene: TRBV2; CDR3aa: CASSIGGYSNQPQHF
j_gene: TRBJ1-4; v_gene: TRBV7-2; CDR3aa: CASSVRRTDGGEKLFF
j_gene: TRBJ1-5; v_gene: TRBV10-1; CDR3aa: CASRFRSFTGEHQPQHF
j_gene: TRBJ1-2; v_gene: TRBV15; CDR3aa: CATSSDSNYGYTF
j_gene: TRBJ2-7; v_gene: TRBV28; CDR3aa: CASSLSRSGSYEQYF
j_gene: TRBJ2-5; v_gene: TRBV6-1; CDR3aa: CASSELADFLETQYF
j_gene: TRBJ1-3; v_gene: TRBV5-1; CDR3aa: CASSLGTGEYTIYF
j_gene: TRBJ1-1; v_gene: TRBV30; CDR3aa: CAWSVRVGTEAFF
j_gene: TRBJ1-6; v_gene: TRBV19; CDR3aa: CASGPRDSPLHF
j_gene: TRBJ1-5; v_gene: TRBV5-6; CDR3aa: CASSLASWPQHF
j_gene: TRBJ1-2; v_gene: TRBV18; CDR3aa: CASSPQGNNYGYTF
j_gene: TRBJ2-7; v_gene: TRBV6-5; CDR3aa: CAGTRGGLHEQYF
j_gene: TRBJ2-1; v_gene: TRBV4-2; CDR3aa: CASSQDRLAPYNEQFF
j_gene: TRBJ2-4; v_gene: TRBV2; CDR3aa: CASSLAGGLAKNIQYF
j_gene: TRBJ2-1; v_gene: TRBV7-2; CDR3aa: CASSFWTSNEQFF
j_gene: TRBJ2-3; v_gene: TRBV6-1; CDR3aa: CASSEQSPSGSSQYF
j_gene: TRBJ1-4; v_gene: TRBV4-2; CDR3aa: CASSQVWTGVGEKLFF
j_gene: TRBJ2-1; v_gene: TRBV7-3; CDR3aa: CASSALAANTDEQFF
j_gene: TRBJ2-7; v_gene: TRBV6-5; CDR3aa: CASSSPDRTYEQYF
j_gene: TRBJ2-1; v_gene: TRBV19; CDR3aa: CASSTWQAYNEQFF
j_gene: TRBJ2-4; v_gene: TRBV19; CDR3aa: CASSIGETGKNIQYF
j_gene: TRBJ2-1; v_gene: TRBV6-6; CDR3aa: CASSKTGEGEQFF
j_gene: TRBJ2-5; v_gene: TRBV9; CDR3aa: CASSVATSSGQETQYF
j_gene: TRBJ1-2; v_gene: TRBV30; CDR3aa: CAGDLYGYTF
j_gene: TRBJ2-3; v_gene: TRBV7-9; CDR3aa: CASSLGVREDTDTQYF